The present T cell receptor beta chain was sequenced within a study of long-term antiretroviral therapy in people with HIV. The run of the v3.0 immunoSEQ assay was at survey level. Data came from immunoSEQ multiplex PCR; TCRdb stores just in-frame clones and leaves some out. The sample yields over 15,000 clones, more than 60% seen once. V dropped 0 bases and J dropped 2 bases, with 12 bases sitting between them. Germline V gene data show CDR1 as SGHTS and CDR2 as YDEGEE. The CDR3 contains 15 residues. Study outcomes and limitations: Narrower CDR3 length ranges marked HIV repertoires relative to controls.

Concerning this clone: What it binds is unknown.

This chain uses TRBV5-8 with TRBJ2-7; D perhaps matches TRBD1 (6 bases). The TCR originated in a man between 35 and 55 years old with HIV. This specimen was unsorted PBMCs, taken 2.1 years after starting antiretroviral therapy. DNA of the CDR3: TGTGCCAGCAGCTTGGGGGGGCAGGCCACCTACGAGCAGTACTTC. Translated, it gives CASSLGGQATYEQYF.